These 20 T cell receptor beta chains were all obtained from the same sample, sequenced in a study of T cell repertoires in cytomegalovirus infection. TCRdb recomputed calls from the reads with MiXCR, one row per CDR3 protein. The table shows 250,000 to 300,000 distinct CDR3 sequences, with around 9% occurring only once. What was sequenced was PBMCs. The receptor source for this set is a human donor in good health (CMV status not recorded). Some clones in this sample may be carry-over from other donors' samples.

This sequence joins TRBV12-3 or TRBV12-4 and TRBJ2-5; D unresolved. V shed 6 bases and J shed 4 bases, with 12 bases lying between them. The CDR3 extends over 13 amino acids. This chain's CDR3 is CASRIGQRETQYF. CDR3 DNA: TGTGCCAGCAGGATAGGGCAGAGAGAGACCCAGTACTTC.

This clonotype was found many times. The chain carries TRBV7-2 and TRBJ1-5, with a tentative D call TRBD1 (5 bases). V was trimmed by 8 bases and J by 6 bases, leaving 17 bases between them. Germline assignment: CDR1 SGHTA and CDR2 FQGNSA. There are 14 residues in the CDR3. The DNA of the CDR3 is TGTGCCAGCGGGGGTCGGGGTTTGGCTCAGCCCCAGCATTTT. Its protein product is CASGGRGLAQPQHF.

Regarding this clonotype: This could be a read error, since a much larger clone is one nucleotide away. V and J are TRBV4-3 and TRBJ1-5; 8 nucleotides align to TRBD1. The J segment lost 2 bases and the V segment lost 0 bases, leaving 9 bases of the junction unmatched. This CDR3 is built from 18 residues. The germline gives CDR1 LGHNA, CDR2 YSLEER. The CDR3 DNA follows: TGCGCCAGCAGCCAAGATCCAGGGGGCCCCCAAGGCAATCAGCCCCAGCATTTT. Encoded protein: CASSQDPGGPQGNQPQHF.

Many counts were recorded for this clonotype. The chain couples TRBV28 to TRBJ1-2; weak D call: TRBD1 (6 bases). This CDR3 contains 16 residues. The germline V gene has CDR1 MDHEN and CDR2 SYDVKM. The germline V and J ends were trimmed by 2 bases and 5 bases, with 18 bases remaining between them. Written as DNA, the CDR3 is TGTGCCAGCAGTTTAAAGGGGGGCGCGAATCCTTATGGCTACACCTTC. Translating it yields CASSLKGGANPYGYTF.

This clonotype has just a few counts. The chain couples TRBV25-1 to TRBJ2-7; D gene uncertain. The CDR3 extends over 11 amino acids. Per the germline V gene, CDR1 is MGHDK and CDR2 is SYGVNS. The V end was cut by 6 bases, the J end by 2 bases, with 5 bases between. The CDR3 DNA reads TGTGCCAGCAGGGAGACCTACGAGCAGTACTTC. The encoded protein is CASRETYEQYF.

This clonotype appeared many times. This chain links TRBV6-2 or TRBV6-3 with TRBJ2-5; D is perhaps TRBD1 or TRBD2 (5 bases each). The CDR3 covers 13 residues. V was cut by 5 bases and J by 3 bases, with 10 bases left in between. Germline CDR1 is MNHEY and CDR2 is SVGEGT. CDR3 residues: CASSRGTEETQYF. In DNA form, the CDR3 reads TGTGCCAGCAGTCGAGGGACGGAAGAGACCCAGTACTTC.

The count of this clonotype is one. The V gene is TRBV29-1, the J gene TRBJ2-2; the match to TRBD1 covers 9 bases. CDR1 is SQVTM, CDR2 ANQGSEA, per germline. J lost 1 base, V lost 7 bases, and 4 bases had no gene match. The CDR3 is made up of 14 amino acids. CDR3 nucleotides: TGCAGCGCCAAGGGACAGGGGAACACCGGGGAGCTGTTTTTT. This translates into CSAKGQGNTGELFF.

This clonotype was picked up many times. This chain uses TRBV7-2 with TRBJ2-6; D remains ambiguous. Germline values: CDR1 SGHTA, CDR2 FQGNSA. V gave up 5 bases and J gave up 2 bases, with 10 bases separating them. CDR3 length: 15 residues. The CDR3 loop reads CASSLNFPGANVLTF. In nucleotides, the CDR3 is TGTGCCAGCAGCCTGAACTTCCCTGGGGCCAACGTCCTGACTTTC.

This clonotype has ten or more counts. The chain joins TRBV7-2 to TRBJ2-6, with D possibly TRBD1 on 6 matching bases. From germline, CDR1 is SGHTA and CDR2 FQGNSA. Trimming removed 5 bases from V and 0 bases from J, with 17 bases in between. The CDR3 sequence is 18 residues long. Here the CDR3 reads CASSILTGPLSGANVLTF. The DNA for the CDR3 is TGTGCCAGCAGCATACTGACAGGTCCCCTCTCTGGGGCCAACGTCCTGACTTTC.

This clonotype was seen many times. The chain links TRBV28 to TRBJ2-7; either TRBD1 or TRBD2 may fit D (6 bases each). This CDR3 is 12 amino acids long. Germline V lookup: CDR1 MDHEN, CDR2 SYDVKM. CDR3 in DNA: TGTGCGTCGGGGGCAGGCGCCTACGAGCAGTACTTC. Translated, it gives CASGAGAYEQYF.

This clonotype was seen ten or more times. The chain is built from TRBV7-2 and TRBJ1-2; D is perhaps TRBD1 (5 bases). V lost 0 bases to trimming and J lost 5 bases, with 7 bases between them. Germline CDR1 and CDR2: SGHTA and FQGNSA. The CDR3 totals 13 residues. In DNA, the CDR3 is TGTGCCAGCAGCTTAGCGGCAGGGTATGGCTACACCTTC. As protein: CASSLAAGYGYTF.

At least ten counts were recorded for this clonotype. The chain carries TRBV7-2 and TRBJ2-1, with 7 bases that match TRBD2. J was trimmed by 4 bases and V by 5 bases; bases with no gene match: 11. Germline assignment: CDR1 SGHTA and CDR2 FQGNSA. The CDR3 length is 16 residues. Here the CDR3 DNA reads TGTGCCAGCAGCCTTACCCGGCTAGCGGAGTACAATGAGCAGTTCTTC. Residues: CASSLTRLAEYNEQFF.

The J gene is TRBJ1-1, the V gene TRBV5-1, with 7 bases lining up with TRBD1. This CDR3 is 15 amino acids long. V gave up 4 bases and J gave up 4 bases; unmatched junction bases: 10. Germline V gene data show CDR1 as SGHRS and CDR2 as YFSETQ. In nucleotides, the CDR3 is TGCGCCAGCAGCAGACAGGGAGGGGAGAGCACTGAAGCTTTCTTT. Translating it yields CASSRQGGESTEAFF.

This clonotype appeared many times. The chain uses TRBV7-2 and TRBJ2-1; 12 positions match TRBD2. This CDR3 comprises 15 residues. V lost 4 bases, J lost 9 bases, and 7 bases stayed unmatched. The V gene's germline CDR1 is SGHTA and CDR2 FQGNSA. The CDR3 region has the DNA TGTGCCAGCAGCTCGACTAGCGGGGGTGGGGGTGAGCAGTTCTTC. It yields the protein CASSSTSGGGGEQFF. The whole variable domain, filled in from reference TRBV7-2 and TRBJ2-1, reads GAGVSQSPSNKVTEKGKDVELRCDPISGHTALYWYRQSLGQGLEFLIYFQGNSAPDKSGLPSDRFSAERTGGSVSTLTIQRTQQEDSAVYLCASSSTSGGGGEQFFGPGTRLTVL.

The V and J genes are TRBV19 and TRBJ1-1, with D possibly matching TRBD1 (5 bases). Germline V gene lookup returns CDR1 LNHDA and CDR2 SQIVND (reference sequence). Trimming left V 3 bases short and J 11 bases short, with 19 bases between. CDR3 length: 14 residues. The CDR3: CASSMLGLQGRAFF. The DNA for the CDR3 is TGTGCCAGTAGTATGCTCGGATTGCAGGGACGGGCTTTCTTT.

This clonotype showed up just a few times. This chain links TRBV11-2 with TRBJ2-5, with a weak D call TRBD1 (6 bases). The CDR3 sequence is 14 residues long. V lost 5 bases to trimming and J lost 1 base, with 11 bases between them. Germline assignment: CDR1 SGHAT and CDR2 FQNNGV. CDR3 nucleotides: TGTGCCAGCAGCCCTTGGACAGTCCAAGAGACCCAGTACTTC. It yields the protein CASSPWTVQETQYF.

Many counts were recorded for this clonotype. The rearrangement joins TRBV6-2 or TRBV6-3 to TRBJ2-7, with TRBD1 matching 8 bases. Germline V gene lookup returns CDR1 MNHEY and CDR2 SVGEGT. The CDR3 spans 19 residues. V lost 2 bases, J lost 0 bases, and 15 bases stayed unmatched. CDR3 sequence (DNA): TGTGCCAGCAGTTACCTCAGGACAGGGCTTGATTGGTCCTCCTACGAGCAGTACTTC. Amino acids: CASSYLRTGLDWSSYEQYF.

This sequence joins TRBV20-1 and TRBJ1-3; a weak D match, TRBD1 (5 bases). CDR3 size: 15 residues. The germline V gene has CDR1 DFQATT and CDR2 SNEGSKA (reference sequence). Trimming pared 1 base from V and 2 bases from J, leaving 12 bases between. The CDR3 spells CSARVGRGPGNTIYF. The CDR3 nucleotides read TGCAGTGCTAGAGTTGGGAGGGGCCCTGGAAACACCATATATTTT.

In its sample, this clonotype was seen a few times. V and J are TRBV4-1 and TRBJ1-1; 7 bases fit TRBD1. CDR3 length: 17 amino acids. CDR1 is MGHRA, CDR2 YSYEKL, per germline. V shed 4 bases and J 1 base; nucleotides not matched to a gene: 12. The CDR3 DNA sequence: TGCGCCAGCAGCCCAGACAGGGATGGGATCGGGAACACTGAAGCTTTCTTT. The encoded protein is CASSPDRDGIGNTEAFF.

This clonotype was counted many times. CDR3 in amino acids: CASSADRNNEQFF. The CDR3 DNA follows: TGTGCCAGTAGTGCTGACAGGAACAATGAGCAGTTCTTC. The chain combines TRBV19 with TRBJ2-1, with D perhaps TRBD1 (6 bases). Germline assignment: CDR1 LNHDA and CDR2 SQIVND (reference sequence). This CDR3 has 13 residues. V was pared by 5 bases and J by 5 bases, with 10 bases between.